One and the same sample provided the 16 T cell receptor beta chains below, sequenced in a study of long-term antiretroviral therapy in people with HIV. Assay version v3.0 of immunoSEQ was used, and it was run at survey level. Sequencing used immunoSEQ multiplex PCR; TCRdb keeps in-frame clones, though not all of them. The sample lists about 33,000 clones; about 83% were seen once. The sequencing here drew on unsorted PBMCs, taken 2 years after starting antiretroviral therapy. The receptors originated from a woman between 50 and 59 years old with HIV.

J is TRBJ1-1 and V is TRBV27; 11 bases line up with TRBD1. Looked up from germline, CDR1 is MNHEY and CDR2 is SMNVEV (reference sequence). V was clipped by 2 bases and J by 1 base; unmatched bases: 6. The CDR3 contains 17 residues. CDR3 coding DNA: TGTGCCAGCAGTTTAACGGGGACAGGGGGAGCGAACACTGAAGCTTTCTTT. Protein product: CASSLTGTGGANTEAFF.

This clone appeared once. V gene TRBV5-1 combines with J gene TRBJ2-7; TRBD1 matches at 9 bases. V lost 0 bases, J lost 3 bases, and 7 bases stayed unmatched. Germline V gene lookup returns CDR1 SGHRS and CDR2 YFSETQ. The CDR3 is 16 amino acids. The CDR3 sequence is CASSLGGQGTGYEQYV. The CDR3 coding sequence is TGCGCCAGCAGCTTGGGAGGACAGGGGACTGGCTACGAGCAGTACGTC.

This clone has only a few counts. The chain is built from TRBV2 and TRBJ1-6, with TRBD1 matching over 9 bases. The ends lost 6 bases at V and 6 bases at J; junction bases unmatched: 9. Germline V lookup: CDR1 SNHLY, CDR2 FYNNEI. The CDR3 totals 16 residues. The CDR3 sequence is CASRPDRGEINSPLHF. The CDR3 DNA reads as TGTGCCAGCAGGCCGGACAGGGGAGAGATTAATTCACCCCTCCACTTT. Combining the CDR3 with reference TRBV2 and TRBJ1-6 gives the whole variable domain EPEVTQTPSHQVTQMGQEVILRCVPISNHLYFYWYRQILGQKVEFLVSFYNNEISEKSEIFDDQFSVERPDGSNFTLKIRSTKLEDSAMYFCASRPDRGEINSPLHFGNGTRLTVT.

The chain is built from TRBV30 and TRBJ2-2, with 8 bases that match TRBD2. V shed 5 bases, J shed 6 bases, and the junction held 2 bases outside the gene matches. Germline V gene lookup returns CDR1 GTSNPN and CDR2 SVGIG (reference sequence). The CDR3 has 12 residues. DNA of the CDR3: TGTGCCTGGTTTAGCGGGGCCGGGGAGCTGTTTTTT. Translating it yields CAWFSGAGELFF.

J is TRBJ1-3 and V is TRBV29-1; D ambiguous. CDR1 and CDR2 (germline): SQVTM, ANQGSEA. V was cut by 4 bases and J by 0 bases, with 10 bases left in between. This CDR3 is built from 14 residues. For the CDR3, the DNA is TGCAGCGTTGGTGGTACAGCCTCTGGAAACACCATATATTTT. Protein: CSVGGTASGNTIYF.

This clone was picked up a small number of times. V usage is TRBV9 and J usage is TRBJ2-7; 7 nucleotides agree with TRBD1. CDR1 is SGDLS, CDR2 YYNGEE, per germline. With 0 bases clipped from V and 6 bases from J, the junction kept 6 bases outside the gene matches. CDR3 length equals 14 residues. The CDR3 spells CASSVVGGQSEQYF. CDR3 bases: TGTGCCAGCAGCGTAGTAGGGGGACAGAGCGAGCAGTACTTC. The full variable domain, rest sourced from reference TRBV9 and TRBJ2-7, is DSGVTQTPKHLITATGQRVTLRCSPRSGDLSVYWYQQSLDQGLQFLIQYYNGEERAKGNILERFSAQQFPDLHSELNLSSLELGDSALYFCASSVVGGQSEQYFGPGTRLTVT.

The rearrangement links TRBV6-4 to TRBJ2-7; tentatively, D is TRBD1 (5 bases). The CDR3 consists of 13 residues. Germline CDR1 reads MRHNA; CDR2 reads SNTAGT. The V end was cut by 7 bases, the J end by 2 bases, with 12 bases between. The DNA for the CDR3 is TGTGCCAGCAAGGACACCAGAACCTACGAGCAGTACTTC. Translation: CASKDTRTYEQYF.

The chain carries TRBV9 and TRBJ2-3; 10 positions match TRBD2. V was clipped by 6 bases and J by 6 bases; unmatched bases: 13. CDR3 size: 16 residues. From germline, CDR1 is SGDLS and CDR2 YYNGEE. Written as DNA, the CDR3 is TGTGCCAGCAACGGGGATAGCGGGGGGCCAGGGGATACGCAGTATTTT. Residues: CASNGDSGGPGDTQYF.

The chain carries TRBV7-2 and TRBJ1-6; D unresolved. Trimming removed 5 bases from V and 0 bases from J, with 11 bases in between. This CDR3 contains 16 residues. Germline V lookup: CDR1 SGHTA, CDR2 FQGNSA. The CDR3 DNA reads TGTGCCAGCAGCGACATTGTAATCTCCTATAATTCACCCCTCCACTTT. Translating gives CASSDIVISYNSPLHF.

To note about this clone: A read error may produce the germline difference seen at one junction end. In nucleotides, the CDR3 is TGTGCCAGCACCTTGAGGATATGGGAGACCCAGTACTTC. It codes for CASTLRIWETQYF. V and J are TRBV5-6 and TRBJ2-5; D gene unclear. The V gene's germline CDR1 is SGHDT and CDR2 YYEEEE. This CDR3 contains 13 residues.

This clone was seen only once. V and J are TRBV7-3 and TRBJ2-5, with 8 bases aligning to TRBD2. Germline V gene lookup returns CDR1 SGHTA and CDR2 FQGTGA. The CDR3 is 15 amino acids. Trimming removed 3 bases from V and 1 base from J; junction bases left unmatched: 4. DNA of the CDR3: TGTGCCAGCAGCTTCGCCGGGGGGGCCCAAGAGACCCAGTACTTC. It yields the protein CASSFAGGAQETQYF.

This clone was seen more than once but under ten times. This rearrangement joins TRBV25-1 to TRBJ1-2; D might be TRBD1 (6 bases). The germline CDR1 and CDR2 sequences are MGHDK and SYGVNS. Trimming stripped 6 bases from V and 9 bases from J, with 14 bases between. The CDR3 consists of 12 residues. CDR3 region: CASSQQGLSYTF. DNA of the CDR3: TGTGCCAGCAGCCAACAGGGCCTCAGCTACACCTTC.

This clone has a handful of counts. The chain carries TRBV7-9 and TRBJ2-7; D not certain. Germline V gene data show CDR1 as SEHNR and CDR2 as FQNEAQ (reference sequence). The germline V and J ends were trimmed by 4 bases and 4 bases, with 20 bases remaining between them. The CDR3 loop spans 16 amino acids. The CDR3 loop reads CASSSLIHLAEYEQYV. CDR3 bases: TGTGCCAGCAGCTCCCTAATACACTTAGCAGAGTACGAGCAGTACGTC.

V and J are TRBV18 and TRBJ1-1; no clear D gene. CDR3 length: 13 residues. Germline V gene data show CDR1 as KGHSH and CDR2 as LQKENI. The V and J ends lost 3 bases and 1 base respectively, with 6 bases between them. The CDR3 DNA is TGTGCCAGCTCACCGGCCCCGAACACTGAAGCTTTCTTT. It is translated as CASSPAPNTEAFF.

This chain joins TRBV19 and TRBJ1-2; 7 nucleotides line up with TRBD1. The V gene end was trimmed by 3 bases and the J gene end by 8 bases; junction bases not matched to a gene: 9. The V gene's germline CDR1 is LNHDA and CDR2 SQIVND (reference sequence). CDR3 length: 14 residues. The CDR3 is CASSIFGQDQGYTF. CDR3 bases: TGTGCCAGTAGTATCTTCGGACAGGATCAAGGCTACACCTTC.

This clone was seen just once. CDR3 bases: TGTGCCAGCAGTTTAGGGAACACTGAAGCTTTCTTT. Translation: CASSLGNTEAFF. The chain has TRBV28 and TRBJ1-1; D gene uncertain. Deletions cut 2 bases from V and 1 base from J, with 2 bases between. CDR1 and CDR2 from the germline V gene are MDHEN and SYDVKM. The CDR3 is 12 amino acids. Using reference TRBV28 and TRBJ1-1 for the parts outside the CDR3, the full variable domain is DVKVTQSSRYLVKRTGEKVFLECVQDMDHENMFWYRQDPGLGLRLIYFSYDVKMKEKGDIPEGYSVSREKKERFSLILESASTNQTSMYLCASSLGNTEAFFGQGTRLTVV.